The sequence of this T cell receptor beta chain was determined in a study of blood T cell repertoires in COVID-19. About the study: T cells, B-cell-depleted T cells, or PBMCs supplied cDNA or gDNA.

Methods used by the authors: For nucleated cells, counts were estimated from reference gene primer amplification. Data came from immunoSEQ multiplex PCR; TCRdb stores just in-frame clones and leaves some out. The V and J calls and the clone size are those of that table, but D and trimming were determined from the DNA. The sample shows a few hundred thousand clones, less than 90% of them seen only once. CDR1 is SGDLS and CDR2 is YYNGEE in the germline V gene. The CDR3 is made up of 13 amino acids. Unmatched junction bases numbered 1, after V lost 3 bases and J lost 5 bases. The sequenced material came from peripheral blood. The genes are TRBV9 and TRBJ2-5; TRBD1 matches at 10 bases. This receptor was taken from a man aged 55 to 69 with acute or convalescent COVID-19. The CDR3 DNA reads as TGTGCCAGCAGCGAGGGACAGGGGGAGACCCAGTACTTC. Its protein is CASSEGQGETQYF.